The T cell receptor (beta chain) described here comes from a study of tumor-infiltrating lymphocytes in primary liver carcinoma. On the study more broadly: The study obtained roughly 3.65 to 8 million productive TCRbeta reads per sample, similar across tissue types.

Using a constant-region primer together with ProtoScript II reverse transcriptase, TCR beta cDNA was made from approximately 0.55 ug of total RNA. Slightly modified ARM-PCR, run as three nested multiplex PCR rounds, produced the TCR beta libraries. The two initial PCR rounds, about 9 cycles each, used TRBV1-TRBV30 forward and C-beta reverse primers. TCRdb re-analysed the multiplex PCR reads in MiXCR, keeping a single row per CDR3 protein. Here the sample spans about 84,000 distinct CDR3 sequences, approximately 70% being singletons. Co-extracting RNA and DNA was done with roughly 17-33 mg of unsorted bulk tissue as input. Germline V gene lookup returns CDR1 SQVTM and CDR2 ANQGSEA. CDR3 size: 15 residues. Trimming removed 3 bases from V and 8 bases from J, with 20 bases in between.

This clonotype originated in a man aged 35 to 55 with primary liver carcinoma and hepatitis B virus infection. Sequenced: liver tumor tissue from sampling region 1. Subset meaning: tumor region T1, superior pole. This chain connects TRBV29-1 to TRBJ2-1; maybe TRBD1 (5 bases). The DNA for the CDR3 is TGCAGCGTTGAGCGCCAGGATAGGGGTTACGATGAGCAGTTCTTC. This gives the protein CSVERQDRGYDEQFF.